The clone carrying this TCR beta chain was detected many times. As yet, its antigen is unknown. The CDR3 runs 16 residues. Trimming shortened V by 6 bases and J by 0 bases, and 15 bases separated the two germline ends. CDR3-region Arm-PCR and iRepertoire HTBI primers produced the TCR beta libraries. From the multiplex PCR reads, TCRdb called clonotypes with MiXCR, one entry per CDR3 protein. This table holds about 300,000 distinct CDR3 sequences, around a fifth found once. Time point described: persistent/refractory GD, antithyroid drugs over 5 years with positive TRAb. Making the TCR library involved RNA that had been extracted from PBMCs. American Thyroid Association guidelines served as the basis for diagnosing Graves' disease. This entry belongs to a study of regulatory T cells in long-lasting Graves disease. Study-wide results and limits: Preferential use of TRBV28, TRBJ1-2 and TRBJ2-5 was seen in persistent disease. Results may be inaccurate due to the small sample size.

This sequence originates from a female donor with Graves disease. The chain links TRBV12-3 or TRBV12-4 to TRBJ2-4, with a possible D match to TRBD2 (6 bases). Sequences were derived from peripheral blood mononuclear cells (PBMCs), sampled when the disease was refractory, from a patient treated with antithyroid drugs. CDR3 in amino acids: CASSPDGGRAKNIQYF. In DNA, the CDR3 is TGTGCCAGCAGCCCGGACGGGGGTCGAGCCAAAAACATTCAGTACTTC.